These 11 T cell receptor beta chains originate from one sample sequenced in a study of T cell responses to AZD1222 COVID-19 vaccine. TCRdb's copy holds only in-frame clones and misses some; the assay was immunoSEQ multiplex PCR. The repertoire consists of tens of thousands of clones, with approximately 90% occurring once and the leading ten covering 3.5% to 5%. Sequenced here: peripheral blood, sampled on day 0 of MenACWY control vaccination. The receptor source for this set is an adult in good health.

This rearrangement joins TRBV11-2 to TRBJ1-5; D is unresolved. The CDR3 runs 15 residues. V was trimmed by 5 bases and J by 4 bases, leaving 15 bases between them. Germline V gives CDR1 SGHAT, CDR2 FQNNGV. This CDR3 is CASSPGFAENQPQHF. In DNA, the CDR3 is TGTGCCAGCAGCCCCGGTTTTGCGGAAAATCAGCCCCAGCATTTT. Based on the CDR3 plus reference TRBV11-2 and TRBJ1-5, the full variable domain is EAGVAQSPRYKIIEKRQSVAFWCNPISGHATLYWYQQILGQGPKLLIQFQNNGVVDDSQLPKDRFSAERLKGVDSTLKIQPAKLEDSAVYLCASSPGFAENQPQHFGDGTRLSIL.

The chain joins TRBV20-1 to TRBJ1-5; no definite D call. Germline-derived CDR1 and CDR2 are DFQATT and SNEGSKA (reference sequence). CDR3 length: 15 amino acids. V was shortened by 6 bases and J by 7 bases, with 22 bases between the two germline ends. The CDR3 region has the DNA TGCAGTGCCAGTGATAGGTCGGACTTATCGCAGCCCCAGCATTTT. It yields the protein CSASDRSDLSQPQHF.

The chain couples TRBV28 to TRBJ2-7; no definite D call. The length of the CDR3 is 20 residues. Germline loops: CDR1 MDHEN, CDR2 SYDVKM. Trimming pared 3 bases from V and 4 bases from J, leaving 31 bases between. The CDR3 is CASSFSSSKLLSTLSYEQYF. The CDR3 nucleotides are TGTGCCAGCAGTTTTTCCTCTTCGAAGTTGTTGAGTACCCTTTCTTACGAGCAGTACTTC.

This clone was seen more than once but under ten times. DNA of the CDR3: TGTGCCAGCAGCCGGACAGGTATAAAGGATAGCAATCAGCCCCAGCATTTT. It codes for CASSRTGIKDSNQPQHF. The rearrangement links TRBV7-6 to TRBJ1-5; 7 bases match TRBD1. CDR1 is SGHVS and CDR2 is FNYEAQ in the germline V gene. The CDR3 extends over 17 amino acids. The trim removed 5 bases at V and 0 bases at J, leaving 10 bases unmatched. Drawing the rest from reference TRBV7-6 and TRBJ1-5, the complete variable domain is GAGVSQSPRYKVTKRGQDVALRCDPISGHVSLYWYRQALGQGPEFLTYFNYEAQQDKSGLPNDRFSAERPEGSISTLTIQRTEQRDSAMYRCASSRTGIKDSNQPQHFGDGTRLSIL.

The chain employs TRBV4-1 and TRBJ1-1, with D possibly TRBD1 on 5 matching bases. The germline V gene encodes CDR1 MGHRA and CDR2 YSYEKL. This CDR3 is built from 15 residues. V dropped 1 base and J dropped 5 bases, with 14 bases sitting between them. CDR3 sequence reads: CASSQGPGPGTEAFF. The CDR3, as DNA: TGCGCCAGCAGCCAAGGGCCAGGGCCGGGGACTGAAGCTTTCTTT.

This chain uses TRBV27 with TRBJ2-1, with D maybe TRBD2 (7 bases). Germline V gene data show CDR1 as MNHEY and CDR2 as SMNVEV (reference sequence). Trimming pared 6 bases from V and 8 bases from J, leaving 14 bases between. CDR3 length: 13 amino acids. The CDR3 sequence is CASSLRGGYEQFF. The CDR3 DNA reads TGTGCCAGCAGCCTCAGGGGAGGGTATGAGCAGTTCTTC.

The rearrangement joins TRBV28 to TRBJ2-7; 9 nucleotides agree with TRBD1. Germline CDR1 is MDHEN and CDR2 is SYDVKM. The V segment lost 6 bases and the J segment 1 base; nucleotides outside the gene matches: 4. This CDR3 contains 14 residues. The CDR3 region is CASSSGTGSYEQYF. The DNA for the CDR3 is TGTGCCAGCAGCTCCGGGACAGGGTCCTACGAGCAGTACTTC.

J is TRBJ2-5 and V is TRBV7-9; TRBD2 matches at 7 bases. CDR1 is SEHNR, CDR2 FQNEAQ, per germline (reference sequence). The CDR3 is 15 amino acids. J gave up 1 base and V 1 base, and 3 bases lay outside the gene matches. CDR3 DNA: TGTGCCAGCAGCTTAGTAGCTAGCGGCCAAGAGACCCAGTACTTC. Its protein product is CASSLVASGQETQYF.

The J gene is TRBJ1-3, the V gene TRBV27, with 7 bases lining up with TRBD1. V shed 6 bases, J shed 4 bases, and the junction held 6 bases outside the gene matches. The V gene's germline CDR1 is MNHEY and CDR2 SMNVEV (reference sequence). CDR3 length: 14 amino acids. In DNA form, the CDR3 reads TGTGCCAGCAGCTTACAGGGGATAGGAAACACCATATATTTT. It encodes CASSLQGIGNTIYF.

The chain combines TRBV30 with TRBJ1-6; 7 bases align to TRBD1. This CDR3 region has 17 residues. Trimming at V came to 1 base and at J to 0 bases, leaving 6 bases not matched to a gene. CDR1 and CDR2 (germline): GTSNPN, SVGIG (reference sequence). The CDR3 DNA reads TGTGCCTGGAGTGCCTCAGGGGGTAGCTCCTATAATTCACCCCTCCACTTT. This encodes CAWSASGGSSYNSPLHF.

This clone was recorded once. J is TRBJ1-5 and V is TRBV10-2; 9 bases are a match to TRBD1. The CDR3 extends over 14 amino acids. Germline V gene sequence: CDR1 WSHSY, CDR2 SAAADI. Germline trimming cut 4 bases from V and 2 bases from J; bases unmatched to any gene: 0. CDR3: CASSGTGGNQPQHF. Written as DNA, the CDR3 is TGCGCCAGCAGTGGGACAGGGGGCAATCAGCCCCAGCATTTT.